This is a list of T cell receptor beta chains from one sample in a study of T cell clones after liver transplantation. TCRdb's table, derived via immunoSEQ multiplex PCR, lists solely in-frame clones and lacks some. The table shows 25,000 to 40,000 clones, with over 85% occurring only once. Sequenced here: CD8+ T cells from blood, sampled 12 months after liver transplant. Source of these receptors: a human patient who received a liver transplant. T cells may partly derive from the graft donor. Each CDR3 is given with its conserved first and last residue. D genes are given only for firm matches. Clone sizes are given selectively: once, few, many, or a class where the clone is expanded.

clone_size,j_call,cdr3_length,d_call,v_call,cdr3_nt,cdr3_aa
once,TRBJ1-2,18,TRBD1,TRBV19,TGTGCCAGTAGTACCTCGGACAGGGGGCGTATAACTAACTATGGCTACACCTTC,CASSTSDRGRITNYGYTF
.,TRBJ2-7,17,TRBD2,TRBV7-9,TGTGCCAGCAGCTTAAGCGGGAGGCGGGAGATCTTGTACGAGCAGTACTTC,CASSLSGRREILYEQYF
.,TRBJ2-1,14,.,TRBV27,TGTGCCAGCAGTTCGGGGATAGAACACAATGAGCAGTTCTTC,CASSSGIEHNEQFF
.,TRBJ1-1,12,.,TRBV6-1,TGTGCCAGCAAACTGCAGAGCACTGAAGCTTTCTTT,CASKLQSTEAFF
.,TRBJ1-5,14,.,TRBV5-1,TGCGCCAGCAGTCTTACAGGGTTGAATCAGCCCCAGCATTTT,CASSLTGLNQPQHF
.,TRBJ2-7,15,.,TRBV7-8,TGTGCCAGCAGCTTAGCGGGAGGGGGCTCCTACGAGCAGTACTTC,CASSLAGGGSYEQYF
.,TRBJ1-2,13,.,TRBV6-5,TGTGCCAGCAGTTACTCGCGAGGTGGCGGCTACACCTTC,CASSYSRGGGYTF
.,TRBJ2-7,14,TRBD2,TRBV9,TGTGCCAGCAGCCCGAGCGGGAGGTCCCACGAGCAGTACTTC,CASSPSGRSHEQYF
.,TRBJ1-3,16,.,TRBV7-9,TGTGCCAGCAGCTTAGCGGCACCCACCCAGGCGAGCACGCCGGTATTT,CASSLAAPTQASTPVF
.,TRBJ2-1,18,TRBD2,TRBV7-8,TGTGCCAGCAGCTCGGGACTAGCGGGAGGGCCGTACTACAATGAGCAGTTCTTC,CASSSGLAGGPYYNEQFF
.,TRBJ2-5,14,TRBD1,TRBV7-9,TGTGCCAGCATGATCAAGGGGGCGGGAGAGACCCAGTACTTC,CASMIKGAGETQYF
.,TRBJ2-7,11,.,TRBV2,TGTGCCAGCCTAACAGGTTCCGAGCAGTACTTC,CASLTGSEQYF
.,TRBJ2-1,20,TRBD2,TRBV4-2,TGTGCCAGCAGCCAAGTTGGGGGGACTAGCGGGTTTAGCTCCTACAATGAGCAGTTCTTC,CASSQVGGTSGFSSYNEQFF
few,TRBJ1-5,16,TRBD1,TRBV27,TGTGCCAGCACCCCTTCAGGGGGCCCTAGCAATCAGCCCCAGCATTTT,CASTPSGGPSNQPQHF
.,TRBJ1-1,12,.,TRBV5-4,TGTGCCAGCAGGGGGGGGAACACTGAAGCTTTCTTT,CASRGGNTEAFF
.,TRBJ2-7,15,.,TRBV11-3,TGTGCCAGCAGCGTAGCTCATGGGGGCTCCTACGAGCAGTACTTC,CASSVAHGGSYEQYF
.,TRBJ1-1,16,.,TRBV11-1,TGTGCCAGCAGCTCCCACGGGGGGGTAATTAACACTGAAGCTTTCTTT,CASSSHGGVINTEAFF
.,TRBJ1-2,15,.,TRBV19,TGTGCCAGTAGTATAGGAGGGACGGAGAACTATGGCTACACCTTC,CASSIGGTENYGYTF
.,TRBJ1-2,13,.,TRBV28,TGTGCCAGCAGTGCGGACAGAGCTTTTGGCTACACCTTC,CASSADRAFGYTF
.,TRBJ2-1,19,TRBD2,TRBV5-1,TGCGCCAGCAGCCCAGGACTAGCGGGTTCACGGACCTCCTACAATGAGCAGTTCTTC,CASSPGLAGSRTSYNEQFF
.,TRBJ2-4,15,TRBD2,TRBV11-2,TGTGCCAGCAGCGGGCCGGGACTAGAGGAAAACATTCAGTACTTC,CASSGPGLEENIQYF
.,TRBJ2-2,15,.,TRBV9,TGTGCCAGCAGCGACCAGACCCACTCCACCGGGGAGCTGTTTTTT,CASSDQTHSTGELFF
.,TRBJ2-7,13,TRBD1,TRBV27,TGTGCCAGCAGGCCGGGACAGACCTACGAGCAGTACTTC,CASRPGQTYEQYF
.,TRBJ1-1,13,TRBD1,TRBV2,TGTGCCACCGGGGACAGAGAAAACACTGAAGCTTTCTTT,CATGDRENTEAFF